This T cell receptor gamma chain was profiled in a study of gamma delta lymphoproliferative disorders and STAT genes. Study in general: At least 50 ng of genomic DNA went into each LymphoTrack Dx TCRG Assay library. Notes on the study in general: Whether leukemic clones are public or private remains unconfirmed.

Genomic DNA from isolated PBMCs served as the sequencing template. TCRdb re-processed the multiplex PCR reads via CATT. The repertoire consists of 4,000 to 5,000 gamma-chain clones, with 6% to 9% occurring once and the leading ten covering roughly 2.9%. By share, this clone ranks as medium-sized. Its antigen remains unidentified. The V gene's germline CDR1 is VTNTFY and CDR2 YDVSTARD (reference sequence). CDR3 length: 17 amino acids. Trimming took 1 base from V and 0 from J; bases not matched to a gene: 12. The chain carries TRGV3 and TRGJ1 or TRGJ2. The J gene, not given by TCRdb, was assigned here from a germline match of the nucleotide sequence. The sequenced material came from blood. This TCR was recovered from a human donor in good health. The CDR3 reads CATWDRPILMNYYKKLF. CDR3 DNA: TGTGCCACCTGGGACAGACCCATTTTAATGAATTATTATAAGAAACTCTTT.